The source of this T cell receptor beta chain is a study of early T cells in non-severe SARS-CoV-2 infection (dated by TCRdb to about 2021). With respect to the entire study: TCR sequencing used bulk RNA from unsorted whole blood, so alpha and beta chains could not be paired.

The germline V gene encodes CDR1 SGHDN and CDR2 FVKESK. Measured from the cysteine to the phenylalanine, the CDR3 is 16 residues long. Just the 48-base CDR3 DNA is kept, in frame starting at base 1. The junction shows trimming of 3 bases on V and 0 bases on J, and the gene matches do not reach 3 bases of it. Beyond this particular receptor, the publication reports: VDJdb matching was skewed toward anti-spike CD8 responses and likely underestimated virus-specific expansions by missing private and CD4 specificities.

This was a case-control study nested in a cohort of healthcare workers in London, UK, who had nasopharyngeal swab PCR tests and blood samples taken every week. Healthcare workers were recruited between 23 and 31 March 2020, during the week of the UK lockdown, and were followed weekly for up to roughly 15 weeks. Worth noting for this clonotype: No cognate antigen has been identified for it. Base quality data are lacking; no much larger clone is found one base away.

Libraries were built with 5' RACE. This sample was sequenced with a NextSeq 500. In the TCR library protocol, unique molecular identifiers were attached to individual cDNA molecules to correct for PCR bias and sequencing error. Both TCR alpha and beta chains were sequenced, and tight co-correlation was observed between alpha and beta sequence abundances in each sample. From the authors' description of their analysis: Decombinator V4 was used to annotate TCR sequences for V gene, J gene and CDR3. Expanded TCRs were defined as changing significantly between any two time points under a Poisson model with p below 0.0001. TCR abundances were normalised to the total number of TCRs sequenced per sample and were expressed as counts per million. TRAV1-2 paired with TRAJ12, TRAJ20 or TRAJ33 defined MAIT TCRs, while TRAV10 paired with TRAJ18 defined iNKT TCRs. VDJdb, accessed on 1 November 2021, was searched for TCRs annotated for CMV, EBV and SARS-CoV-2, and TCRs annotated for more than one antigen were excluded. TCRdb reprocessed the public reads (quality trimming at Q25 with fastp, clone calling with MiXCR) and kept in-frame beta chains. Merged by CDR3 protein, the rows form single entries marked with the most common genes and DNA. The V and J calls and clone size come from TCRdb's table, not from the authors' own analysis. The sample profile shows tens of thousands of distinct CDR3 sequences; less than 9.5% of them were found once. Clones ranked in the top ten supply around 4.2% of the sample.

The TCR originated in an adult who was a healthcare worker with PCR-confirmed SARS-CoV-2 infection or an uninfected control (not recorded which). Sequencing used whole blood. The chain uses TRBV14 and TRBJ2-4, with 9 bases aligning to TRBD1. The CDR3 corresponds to CASSHGTGLAKNIQYF. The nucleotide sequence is TGTGCCAGCAGCCACGGGACAGGGCTAGCCAAAAACATTCAGTACTTC.